These T cell receptor beta chains were read from a single sample in a study of spatial heterogeneity in lung cancer. Via MiXCR, TCRdb re-called the 5' RACE reads, giving one row per CDR3 protein. Among roughly 3,000 distinct CDR3 sequences listed, around 12% were seen once. The specimen comprised lung tumor tissue, sampled at surgery. The receptors originated from a male donor with early-stage non-small cell lung cancer. The CDR3 runs from the conserved cysteine through the conserved F or W. D genes are given only for firm matches. Clone size, where shown, is once, few, many, or a class for clones that have expanded.

CDR3 length,D gene,clone size,V gene,J gene,CDR3 DNA,CDR3 protein
10,-,medium-sized,TRBV12-3/TRBV12-4,TRBJ2-7,TGTGCCAGCAGTTTCGGTGAGCAGTACTTC,CASSFGEQYF
13,TRBD1,-,TRBV20-1,TRBJ2-1,TGCAGTGCTCCGGGACAGGGAACAGATGAGCAGTTCTTC,CSAPGQGTDEQFF
15,-,medium-sized,TRBV5-1,TRBJ1-5,TGCGCCAGCAGCCCCGGGTCCCTGGGGGATCAGCCCCAGCATTTT,CASSPGSLGDQPQHF
14,-,few,TRBV5-6,TRBJ1-4,TGTGCCAGCAGCGGGACTGGGACGGGTGAAAAACTGTTTTTT,CASSGTGTGEKLFF
15,TRBD1,large,TRBV28,TRBJ2-2,TGTGCCAGCAGTTTGGGACAGTCTCGCACCGGGGAGCTGTTTTTT,CASSLGQSRTGELFF
13,-,medium-sized,TRBV25-1,TRBJ2-1,TGTGCCAGCAGTCTCCGGGTTAATAATGAGCAGTTCTTC,CASSLRVNNEQFF
17,TRBD2,many,TRBV5-4,TRBJ2-3,TGTGCCAGCAGCTTGGAGCGGGGGTTCGGAGGAACAGATACGCAGTATTTT,CASSLERGFGGTDTQYF
13,-,medium-sized,TRBV5-5,TRBJ2-7,TGTGCCAGCAGCTTGTTGCCCTCGGGCGAGCAGTACTTC,CASSLLPSGEQYF
12,-,medium-sized,TRBV29-1,TRBJ1-1,TGCAGCGTTGAAGGGGAACGGGGTGAAGCTTTCTTT,CSVEGERGEAFF
14,-,medium-sized,TRBV6-2/TRBV6-3,TRBJ2-7,TGTGCCAGCACTAAACTCCCCAGGGTCTACGAGCAGTACTTC,CASTKLPRVYEQYF
14,-,medium-sized,TRBV28,TRBJ1-1,TGTGCCAGCGTCCCCACTCACCCGAACACTGAAGCTTTCTTT,CASVPTHPNTEAFF
14,-,-,TRBV4-3,TRBJ2-5,TGCGCCAGCAGCCTCGTCAGTGGGATTGAGACCCAGTACTTC,CASSLVSGIETQYF
14,-,medium-sized,TRBV10-2,TRBJ1-5,TGCGCCAGCAGTGAGTCAGGGTACAATCAGCCCCAGCATTTT,CASSESGYNQPQHF
13,-,medium-sized,TRBV7-2,TRBJ2-2,TGTGCCAGCTCGGGGGCCTCAACCGGGGAGCTGTTTTTT,CASSGASTGELFF
14,TRBD2,medium-sized,TRBV5-4,TRBJ2-3,TGTGCCAGCGGGAGCGGGGGGTACACAGATACGCAGTATTTT,CASGSGGYTDTQYF
14,-,large,TRBV18,TRBJ2-3,TGTGCCAGCTCACCGCGAGGACCGCCAGATACGCAGTATTTT,CASSPRGPPDTQYF
16,-,medium-sized,TRBV6-2/TRBV6-3,TRBJ2-5,TGTGCCAGCAGGAACAGCGTGAGGAGGTGGCAAGAGACCCAGTACTTC,CASRNSVRRWQETQYF
11,-,medium-sized,TRBV7-9,TRBJ1-1,TGTGCCAGCAGCTTAGCTATAAAAGCTTTCTTT,CASSLAIKAFF
16,-,medium-sized,TRBV30,TRBJ2-6,TGTGCCTGGAGTGTACCACACACCTCTGGGGCCAACGTCCTGACTTTC,CAWSVPHTSGANVLTF
15,TRBD2,few,TRBV5-1,TRBJ2-5,TGCGCCAGCAGCTCGGGACTAGGTCTTTGGGAGACCCAGTACTTC,CASSSGLGLWETQYF
15,TRBD2,medium-sized,TRBV28,TRBJ2-2,TGTGCCAGCAGAAAGGGACTAGCGGGGACCGGGGAGCTGTTTTTT,CASRKGLAGTGELFF
18,TRBD1,medium-sized,TRBV7-2,TRBJ2-1,TGTGCCAGCAGCCGGAACCAACAGGGGGCCGGCTCCTACAATGAGCAGTTCTTC,CASSRNQQGAGSYNEQFF
12,-,medium-sized,TRBV15,TRBJ2-2,TGTGCCACCAGCCCCCCCACCGGGGAGCTGTTTTTT,CATSPPTGELFF
15,TRBD2,medium-sized,TRBV11-2,TRBJ2-5,TGTGCCAGCAGCTTAACTAGCGGGGGACAAGAGACCCAGTACTTC,CASSLTSGGQETQYF
13,-,medium-sized,TRBV29-1,TRBJ2-5,TGCAGCGTTGAGGGTTCGGAGGGGGAGACCCAGTACTTC,CSVEGSEGETQYF
16,-,many,TRBV4-1,TRBJ2-1,TGCGCCAGCAGCCAGGGGTTGAGCGGCTCCTACAATGAGCAGTTCTTC,CASSQGLSGSYNEQFF
14,-,medium-sized,TRBV7-2,TRBJ2-2,TGTGCCAGCAGCTTGGCGCGTACGGCCGGGGAGCTGTTTTTT,CASSLARTAGELFF
15,TRBD2,many,TRBV5-4,TRBJ2-7,TGTGCCAGCGCCCAAACTAGCGGGGATTCCTACGAGCAGTACTTC,CASAQTSGDSYEQYF
13,-,medium-sized,TRBV9,TRBJ1-1,TGTGCCAGCAGCCTTGGACAGAACACTGAAGCTTTCTTT,CASSLGQNTEAFF
15,TRBD2,medium-sized,TRBV5-4,TRBJ2-3,TGTGCCAGCTCCCTTCGGGGGGGCATCTCAGATACGCAGTATTTT,CASSLRGGISDTQYF
17,TRBD2,medium-sized,TRBV7-2,TRBJ2-3,TGTGCCAGCAGAAGGACTAGCGGTCGAGGGGGCACAGATACGCAGTATTTT,CASRRTSGRGGTDTQYF
16,TRBD2,medium-sized,TRBV20-1,TRBJ2-3,TGCAGTGCTACCTACCCAGCGGGGGGCCGGTTAGATACGCAGTATTTT,CSATYPAGGRLDTQYF
15,-,-,TRBV19,TRBJ2-3,TGTGCCAGTAGTATGGGTAGGGTAGCGGCAGATACGCAGTATTTT,CASSMGRVAADTQYF
14,-,-,TRBV19,TRBJ2-5,TGTGCCAGTAGCTTGGGACTCCTCCAAGAGACCCAGTACTTC,CASSLGLLQETQYF
14,TRBD1,many,TRBV7-9,TRBJ2-2,TGTGCCAGCAGCTTACGACAGGGTTCCGGGGAGCTGTTTTTT,CASSLRQGSGELFF
14,-,large,TRBV6-5,TRBJ2-2,TGTGCCAGCAGTCGACAGGGACTCGCCGGGGAGCTGTTTTTT,CASSRQGLAGELFF
15,-,few,TRBV28,TRBJ2-7,TGTGCCAGCAGCTCCGACAGGGAGGTTCGGAACGAGCAGTACTTC,CASSSDREVRNEQYF
14,TRBD2,medium-sized,TRBV7-2,TRBJ2-7,TGTGCCAGCAGCCTTGGACTAGCGGGGGTCGAGCAGTACTTC,CASSLGLAGVEQYF
16,TRBD2,medium-sized,TRBV4-2,TRBJ2-3,TGTGCCAGCAGCCAAGAAAGGGGACTAGCGTACGGGACGCAGTATTTT,CASSQERGLAYGTQYF
14,TRBD2,few,TRBV3-1,TRBJ2-1,TGTGCCAGCAGCCGAGGACTAGCCGAGAATGAGCAGTTCTTC,CASSRGLAENEQFF
12,-,medium-sized,TRBV7-2,TRBJ1-2,TGTGCCAGCAGCTCAGGGGTCTTGGGCTACACCTTC,CASSSGVLGYTF
12,-,large,TRBV24-1,TRBJ2-1,TGTGCCACCAGTGGATCTACGCGCCCGCAGTTCTTC,CATSGSTRPQFF
14,-,medium-sized,TRBV7-2,TRBJ1-6,TGTGCCAGCAGCTCCCGGACCCAGGGCCCAGCCCTCCACTTT,CASSSRTQGPALHF
15,-,medium-sized,TRBV2,TRBJ2-1,TGTGCCAGCAGCGGCGGGGTCGGACCCGGGGAGGAGCAGTTCTTC,CASSGGVGPGEEQFF
13,-,medium-sized,TRBV5-4,TRBJ2-5,TGTGCCAGCAGCTTAGGCTTACAAGAGACCCAGTACTTC,CASSLGLQETQYF
17,TRBD1,medium-sized,TRBV9,TRBJ2-3,TGTGCCAGCAGCGTAGGTGGCTATCCCGGACAGGCAGATACGCAGTATTTT,CASSVGGYPGQADTQYF
16,TRBD2,medium-sized,TRBV28,TRBJ2-7,TGTGCCAGCAGACCACCGGGACTAGCGGGGCCGGGGGAGCAGTACTTC,CASRPPGLAGPGEQYF
15,-,many,TRBV5-1,TRBJ2-5,TGCGCCAGCAGCTTGACATCCCGAATTGAGGAGACCCAGTACTTC,CASSLTSRIEETQYF
13,-,few,TRBV29-1,TRBJ2-7,TGCAGCGTTCTGTGGACGTACCCTTACGAGCAGTACTTC,CSVLWTYPYEQYF
19,-,medium-sized,TRBV4-1,TRBJ1-4,TGCGCCAGCAGCCAAGATATTGTGAACAGGGTCGCAACTAATGAAAAACTGTTTTTT,CASSQDIVNRVATNEKLFF
13,-,medium-sized,TRBV5-4,TRBJ2-7,TGTGCCAGCAGCTTTCAGGGGACCTACGAGCAGTACTTC,CASSFQGTYEQYF
16,TRBD2,-,TRBV5-1,TRBJ2-3,TGCGCCAGCAGCTTTAGCGGGGGGGCGGTCGCAGATACGCAGTATTTT,CASSFSGGAVADTQYF